Below, one T cell receptor beta chain is given with its context. The antigen remains unidentified. TCRdb itself ran the reads through MiXCR, one entry per CDR3 protein. The sample contains roughly 800,000 distinct CDR3 sequences, about 29% of which appear only once. V lost 7 bases and J lost 2, with 14 bases in between. The CDR3 extends over 14 amino acids. Germline CDR1 reads SGHVS; CDR2 reads FNYEAQ. These data come from a study of T cell repertoires in cytomegalovirus infection. On the study more broadly: As its CMV epitopes, the study selected recently identified HLA-C-restricted and well-studied HLA-B-restricted targets. Indications came from public TCR beta signatures; they pointed to CMV infection and to a matching HLA type. Study results and limitations: Frequencies of public TCR beta families were cumulated, and this identified carriers of CMV plus the relevant HLA.

This chain uses TRBV7-6 with TRBJ1-1, with D tentatively TRBD1 (5 bases). The source was cultured CD8+ T cells from PBMCs, collected from culture after CMV antigen stimulation. The source of this sequence is a human donor in good health (CMV status not recorded). Some clones in this sample may be carry-over from other donors' samples. CDR3: CASTMGGANTEAFF. The CDR3 DNA reads as TGTGCCAGCACTATGGGGGGAGCTAACACTGAAGCTTTCTTT.